This T cell receptor (beta chain) came from a study of blood T cell repertoires in COVID-19. About the study: Sites across the United States, Italy and Spain contributed samples from acute and convalescent COVID-19. The cDNA or gDNA used as material had been derived from T cells, B-cell-depleted T cells, or PBMCs.

This clone came up once. CDR1 is SGHRS, CDR2 YFSETQ, per germline. J lost 0 bases, V lost 0 bases, and 9 bases had no gene match. The CDR3 consists of 19 residues. In the original analysis: Estimated nucleated cell counts came from reference gene primer amplification. Profiling relied on immunoSEQ multiplex PCR, and the TCRdb table lists in-frame clones only, not all of them. V and J calls and clone size are given by that table; D and trimming were obtained from the DNA. Here the sample spans some 150,000 clones, 81% being singletons. Sequencing input: peripheral blood. The J gene is TRBJ2-3, the V gene TRBV5-1, with 11 bases aligning to TRBD2. The clonotype was recovered from a woman aged 60-70 years with active or convalescent COVID-19. In DNA form, the CDR3 reads TGCGCCAGCAGCTTGGAGAGGCTAGCGGGGGGCCTTAGCACAGATACGCAGTATTTT. Translating gives CASSLERLAGGLSTDTQYF.